This TCR beta chain originates from a study of low-dose radiotherapy and immunotherapy resistance in tumors. Study context: Per fraction, Cohort 2 was given 1 Gy every two weeks, accumulating a total of 13 Gy over 26 weeks. On cycle 1 day 1, patients started four cycles of oral aspirin 300 mg daily.

TRAV and TRBV primers primed cDNA for both TCRalpha and TCRbeta. Over roughly 18 PCR cycles, TCRs were amplified from a constant-region primer and V-primer adapter. TCRdb redid the calling of the reads with MiXCR, one entry per CDR3 protein. The sample holds under 90,000 distinct CDR3 sequences, roughly a sixth seen once. V was cut by 5 bases and J by 5 bases, with 9 bases left in between. Germline V gene data show CDR1 as SQVTM and CDR2 as ANQGSEA. The CDR3 has 11 residues. As for time point: before trial treatment. Every donor was treated with nivolumab, ipilimumab, aspirin, low-dose cyclophosphamide and also low-dose radiotherapy.

The sequencing used PBMCs, collected before treatment. J is TRBJ1-1 and V is TRBV29-1; D ambiguous. This TCR was recovered from a male donor with prostate cancer. CDR3 residues: CSVMEGTEAFF. DNA of the CDR3: TGCAGCGTTATGGAAGGGACTGAAGCTTTCTTT. The full variable domain, completed using reference TRBV29-1 and TRBJ1-1, is SAVISQKPSRDICQRGTSLTIQCQVDSQVTMMFWYRQQPGQSLTLIATANQGSEATYESGFVIDKFPISRPNLTFSTLTVSNMSPEDSSIYLCSVMEGTEAFFGQGTRLTVV.